The 7 T cell receptor beta chains below were found in one sample sequenced in a study of shared clonotypes between healthy human individuals. The repertoire was sequenced with immunoSEQ multiplex PCR; TCRdb's copy has only in-frame clones and lacks some. The profile shows a few hundred thousand clones, roughly four fifths of them singletons. Sequencing was carried out using PBMCs. All receptors come from a woman between 35 and 50 years old in good health. Some clones in this sample may be carry-over from other donors' samples.

This chain uses TRBV28 with TRBJ2-3; the D gene is possibly TRBD1 (5 bases). CDR1 is MDHEN, CDR2 SYDVKM, per germline. V gave up 6 bases and J gave up 5 bases, with 15 bases separating them. The CDR3 length is 14 residues. CDR3: CASRLPGSKDTQYF. The CDR3, as DNA: TGTGCCAGCAGACTCCCAGGGTCGAAAGATACGCAGTATTTT.

The genes are TRBV4-2 and TRBJ2-7; 9 bases map to TRBD1. This CDR3 has 15 residues. Germline CDR1 LGHNA, CDR2 YNFKEQ. V dropped 6 bases and J dropped 1; count of bases not matched to a gene: 7. The CDR3 loop is CASREGQGESYEQYF. The CDR3 DNA reads TGTGCCAGCAGGGAGGGACAGGGTGAATCCTACGAGCAGTACTTC.

This clone was seen only once. Given a far larger clone just one base away, this is likely a sequencing read error. The chain couples TRBV5-6 to TRBJ1-2; a weak D match, TRBD1 (6 bases). CDR1 SGHDT and CDR2 YYEEEE come from the germline V gene. The V end lost 4 bases, the J end lost 8 bases, and 18 bases lay between the germline ends. The CDR3 runs 14 residues. The CDR3 sequence is CASSPEGGYTGYTF. The CDR3 DNA reads as TGTGCCAGCAGCCCCGAAGGGGGTTACACAGGCTACACCTTC.

Worth noting for this clone: At one boundary the junction diverges from the germline segment, which might be a read error. The sample has other DNA sequences that encode this CDR3 too. This chain joins TRBV29-1 and TRBJ1-2; D gene unclear. CDR3 length equals 11 residues. The germline V gene encodes CDR1 SQVTM and CDR2 ANQGSEA. Written as DNA, the CDR3 is TGCAGCGAGTCCTCGAACTGTGGCTACACCTTC. Protein product: CSESSNCGYTF.

This chain joins TRBV5-6 and TRBJ2-2, with a weak D call TRBD2 (5 bases). From germline, CDR1 is SGHDT and CDR2 YYEEEE. This CDR3 is built from 13 residues. The germline V and J ends were trimmed by 2 bases and 6 bases, with 8 bases remaining between them. The CDR3: CASSLRAAGELFF. CDR3 DNA: TGTGCCAGCAGCTTACGAGCGGCCGGGGAGCTGTTTTTT.

In regard to this clone: This may be a read error: a much more frequent sequence differs by one nucleotide. The chain employs TRBV5-1 and TRBJ2-2; D unresolved. The germline V and J ends were trimmed by 0 bases and 4 bases, with 4 bases remaining between them. The germline CDR1 and CDR2 sequences are SGHRS and YFSETQ. The CDR3 is 13 residues long. DNA of the CDR3: TGCGCCAGCAGCTTGGGGAGCACCGGGGAGCTGTTTTTT. Its protein product is CASSLGSTGELFF. The variable domain in full, with the rest retrieved from reference TRBV5-1 and TRBJ2-2, is KAGVTQTPRYLIKTRGQQVTLSCSPISGHRSVSWYQQTPGQGLQFLFEYFSETQRNKGNFPGRFSGRQFSNSRSEMNVSTLELGDSALYLCASSLGSTGELFFGEGSRLTVL.

The chain links TRBV7-9 to TRBJ2-7; 7 bases map to TRBD1. The CDR3 loop spans 15 amino acids. J was trimmed by 4 bases and V by 0 bases; bases with no gene match: 6. Germline V CDR1 and CDR2: SEHNR, FQNEAQ (reference sequence). This CDR3 reads CASSLALGQRYEQYF. CDR3 bases: TGTGCCAGCAGCTTAGCGTTGGGACAGAGGTACGAGCAGTACTTC.